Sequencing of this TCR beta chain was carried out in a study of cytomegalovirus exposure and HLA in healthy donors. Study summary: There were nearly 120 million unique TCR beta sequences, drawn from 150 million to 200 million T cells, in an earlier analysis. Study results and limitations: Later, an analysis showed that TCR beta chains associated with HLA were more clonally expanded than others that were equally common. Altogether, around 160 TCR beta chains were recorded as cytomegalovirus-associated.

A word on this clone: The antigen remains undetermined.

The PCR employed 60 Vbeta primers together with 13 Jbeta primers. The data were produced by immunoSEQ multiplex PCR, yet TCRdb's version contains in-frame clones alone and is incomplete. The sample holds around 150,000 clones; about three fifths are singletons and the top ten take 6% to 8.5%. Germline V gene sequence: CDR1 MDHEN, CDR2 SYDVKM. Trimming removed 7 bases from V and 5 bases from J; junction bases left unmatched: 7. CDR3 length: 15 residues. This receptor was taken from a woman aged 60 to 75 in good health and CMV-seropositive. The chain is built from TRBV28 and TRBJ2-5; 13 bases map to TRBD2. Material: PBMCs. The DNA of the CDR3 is TGTGCCAGCACCCTCGGACTAGCGGGAGTTGAGACCCAGTACTTC. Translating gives CASTLGLAGVETQYF. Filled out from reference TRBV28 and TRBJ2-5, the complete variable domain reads DVKVTQSSRYLVKRTGEKVFLECVQDMDHENMFWYRQDPGLGLRLIYFSYDVKMKEKGDIPEGYSVSREKKERFSLILESASTNQTSMYLCASTLGLAGVETQYFGPGTRLLVL.